Described below is a single T cell receptor (beta chain) sequence and its context. The data are from a study of blood T cell repertoires in COVID-19. Study information: Sites in the United States, Italy and Spain provided acute and convalescent COVID-19 samples. T cells, B-cell-depleted T cells, or PBMCs provided the cDNA or gDNA that served as material.

Germline CDR1 is LNHDA and CDR2 is SQIVND (reference sequence). CDR3 length: 14 residues. V was cut by 3 bases and J by 7 bases, with 15 bases left in between. TCRdb keeps only in-frame clones here, not all; method: immunoSEQ multiplex PCR. The sample has about 200,000 clones, about 89% seen once. This receptor was obtained from a man in his sixties who had recovered from COVID-19. V and J are TRBV19 and TRBJ1-2, with D possibly TRBD1 on 6 matching bases. What was sequenced was peripheral blood. CDR3 sequence reads: CASSIQDSRRGYTF. The CDR3 coding sequence is TGTGCCAGTAGTATTCAGGACAGCCGGCGTGGCTACACCTTC. Based on the CDR3 plus reference TRBV19 and TRBJ1-2, the full variable domain is DGGITQSPKYLFRKEGQNVTLSCEQNLNHDAMYWYRQDPGQGLRLIYYSQIVNDFQKGDIAEGYSVSREKKESFPLTVTSAQKNPTAFYLCASSIQDSRRGYTFGSGTRLTVV.